The present entry profiles one T cell receptor beta chain with its context. The CDR3 runs 12 residues. Deletions cut 1 base from V and 3 bases from J, with 4 bases between. Germline V lookup: CDR1 LGHDT, CDR2 YNNKEL (reference sequence). The entry originates in a study of blood T cell repertoires in COVID-19. Study as a whole: There were acute and convalescent COVID-19 samples, and they came from the United States, Italy and Spain.

Under the authors' procedure: Estimation of nucleated cell counts relied on the amplification of reference gene primers. TCRdb keeps only in-frame clones here, not all; method: immunoSEQ multiplex PCR. The DNA gave D and trimming, while V, J and clone size come from that table. The table records over 200,000 clones, roughly 87% of them present only once. The sequence was obtained from a man aged 40-49 years with active or convalescent COVID-19. V usage is TRBV3-1 (or the pseudogene TRBV3-2) and J usage is TRBJ2-7; no clear D gene. Sequencing input: peripheral blood. CDR3 DNA: TGTGCCAGCAGCCAAGTCGGCTACGAGCAGTACTTC. Its protein is CASSQVGYEQYF.